This TCR beta chain was retrieved from a study of CD4 T cells in relation to SARS-CoV-2 and coronaviruses (TCRdb year 2021). Looking at the study overall: In the ViraFEST assay, PBMCs were cultured with antigen for under 13 days, after which TCR beta CDR3s were sequenced to identify antigen-specific clonal expansions. A different, Illumina-based TCR-beta assay was used to sequence expansion assays from other donors in the study. At the level of individual TCR clonotypes, the study measured memory CD4+ T cell crossreactivity between SARS-CoV-2 spike protein and common cold coronavirus spike proteins. The Adaptive Biotechnologies TCR-sequencing kit was used to sequence samples from three pre-COVID donors and the naive versus memory experiments, while other data came from Illumina-based sequencing. An HIV-1 Nef peptide pool or a no-peptide culture served as the negative reference condition. Patient-derived lymphoblastoid cell lines were used to map the HLA restriction of shared crossreactive spike epitopes. The paper's findings and limits, for the study overall: Because the crossreactivity analysis focused on spike protein, crossreactivity against other viral proteins was not assessed. Pre-pandemic and post-infection samples were not both contributed by any donor, so tracing of the source of pre-existing responses was limited. Memory CD4+ clonotypes crossrecognizing SARS-CoV-2 and at least one common cold coronavirus spike were found in 50% to 80% of donors. The study was limited by small numbers of patients and tested TCRs. Significantly weaker SARS-CoV-2-driven expansion was shown by crossreactive clones than by monoreactive clones, consistent with antigenic imprinting.

CD4+ T cells from unexposed donors were collected before the COVID-19 pandemic (2011-2018). After more than nine days of culture, CD4+ T cells were isolated with the EasySep CD4+ T cell isolation kit. Unexposed donor CD4+ T cells were tested for reactivity to SARS-CoV-2 S and N and four common cold coronavirus spike pools, as cell number allowed. Roughly 1.9 million PBMCs per well were cultured in IMDM with roughly 5% human AB serum and about 10 IU/ml IL-2. Half of the culture medium was replaced with fresh IL-2-containing medium on days 3 and 7. In general, triplicate replicate wells were used for every peptide culture condition. The leukapheresis product for the unexposed donors was obtained through commercial purchase. Ficoll-Paque PLUS gradient centrifugation was used to isolate PBMCs from leukapheresis product or whole blood. PBMCs were either cryopreserved at -140 degrees C or used fresh in the expansion assay. The QIAamp Micro DNA Kit was used to extract genomic DNA from the CD4+ T cells.

V is clipped by 6 bases and J by 5 bases, and the sequence between their germline boundaries is 19 bases long. Reading from cysteine to phenylalanine, the CDR3 counts 15 amino acids. The retained sequence is limited to the CDR3, 45 bases, with the frame set at the first base. CDR1 MNHEY and CDR2 SVGEGT are derived from the germline V gene. This clone was observed a few times. What antigen it recognizes has not been identified. Base qualities are not at hand, and no much larger clone is one base apart. Library generation was performed with the immunoSEQ multiplex PCR assay. As for the authors' bioinformatics: During preprocessing, nonproductive sequences were removed, as were CDR3s that did not start with C, did not end with F or W, or were shorter than 7 amino acids. The MANAFEST web app was used to call antigen-specific clonotypes on the basis of expansion compared with the reference and with other culture wells. A clone counted as positive if significantly expanded in 2 of 3 replicate wells versus the reference culture at FDR below 0.05. To be called positive, a clone also had to show significant expansion compared with every other tandem well and an odds ratio greater than 5. CDR3 homology was measured as pairwise Levenshtein distance, computed with the stringdist R package after trimming three terminal residues from each end. Drawn from immuneACCESS, this table holds only the in-frame rearrangements with V and J called that TCRdb kept. Clones are partly lost; checked studies trace under half to an unresolved V gene and leave the rest unexplained. V, J and clone size are those of that table, while D and trimming were read from the DNA. This sample comprises under 20,000 clones, 60% to 80% of them detected only once. 20% to 25% of the sample belongs to the ten largest clones.

The clonotype comes from a human donor in good health. The chain employs TRBV6-2 or TRBV6-3 and TRBJ2-5; TRBD2 is perhaps the D gene, given 7 matching bases. Material: CD4+ T cells from PBMCs, cultured in vitro. This receptor carries the CDR3 CASSSLAGAGETQYF. The nucleotide sequence is TGTGCCAGCAGCTCCCTGGCGGGGGCTGGGGAGACCCAGTACTTC.